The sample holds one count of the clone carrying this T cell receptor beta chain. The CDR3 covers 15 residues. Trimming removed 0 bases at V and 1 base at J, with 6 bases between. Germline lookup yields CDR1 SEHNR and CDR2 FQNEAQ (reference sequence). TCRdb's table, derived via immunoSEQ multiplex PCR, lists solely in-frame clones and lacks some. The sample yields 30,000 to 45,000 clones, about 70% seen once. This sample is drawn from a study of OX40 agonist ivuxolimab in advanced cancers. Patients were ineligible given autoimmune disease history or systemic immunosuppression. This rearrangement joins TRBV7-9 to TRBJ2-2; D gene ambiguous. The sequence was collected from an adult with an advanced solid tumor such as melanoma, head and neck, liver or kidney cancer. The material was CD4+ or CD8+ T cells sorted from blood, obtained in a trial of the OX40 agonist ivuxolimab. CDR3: CASSLAKGNTGELFF. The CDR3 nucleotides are TGTGCCAGCAGCTTAGCTAAAGGGAACACCGGGGAGCTGTTTTTT.